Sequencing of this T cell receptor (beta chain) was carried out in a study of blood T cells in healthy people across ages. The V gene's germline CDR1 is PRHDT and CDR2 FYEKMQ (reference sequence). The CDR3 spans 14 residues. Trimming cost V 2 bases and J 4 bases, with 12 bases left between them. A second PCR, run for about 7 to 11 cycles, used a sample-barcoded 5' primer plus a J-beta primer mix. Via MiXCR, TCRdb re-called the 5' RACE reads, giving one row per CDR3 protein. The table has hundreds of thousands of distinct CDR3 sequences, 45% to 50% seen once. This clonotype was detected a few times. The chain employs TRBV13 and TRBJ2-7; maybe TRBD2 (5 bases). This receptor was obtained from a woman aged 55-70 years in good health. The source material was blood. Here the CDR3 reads CASSLLARGYEQYF. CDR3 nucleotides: TGTGCCAGCAGCTTACTAGCTAGAGGGTACGAGCAGTACTTC.